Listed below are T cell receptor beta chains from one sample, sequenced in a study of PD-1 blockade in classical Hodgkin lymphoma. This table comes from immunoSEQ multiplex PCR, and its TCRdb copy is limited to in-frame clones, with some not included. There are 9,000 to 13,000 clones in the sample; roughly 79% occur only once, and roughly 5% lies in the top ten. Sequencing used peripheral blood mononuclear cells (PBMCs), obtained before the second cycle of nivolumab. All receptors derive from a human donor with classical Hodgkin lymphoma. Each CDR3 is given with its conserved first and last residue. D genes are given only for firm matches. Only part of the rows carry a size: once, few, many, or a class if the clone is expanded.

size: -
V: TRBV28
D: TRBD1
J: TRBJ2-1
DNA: TGTGCCAGCAGTCCTTGGACAGGGAAGAATGAGCAGTTCTTC
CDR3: CASSPWTGKNEQFF

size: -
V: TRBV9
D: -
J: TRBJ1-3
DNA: TGTGCCAGCAGCGTAGAACCAAACTCTGGAAACACCATATATTTT
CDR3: CASSVEPNSGNTIYF

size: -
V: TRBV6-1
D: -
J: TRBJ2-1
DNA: TGTGCCAGCAGTGGGTGGGACTCCCCATTTGATGAGCAGTTCTTC
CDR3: CASSGWDSPFDEQFF

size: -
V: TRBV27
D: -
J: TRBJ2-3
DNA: TGTGCCAGCAGTTTAAATAAGGGGGGAGATACGCAGTATTTT
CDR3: CASSLNKGGDTQYF

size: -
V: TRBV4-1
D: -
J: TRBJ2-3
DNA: TGCGCCAGCAGCCAAGAGTCACACAACACAGATACGCAGTATTTT
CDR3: CASSQESHNTDTQYF

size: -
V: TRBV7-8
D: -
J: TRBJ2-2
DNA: TGTGCCAGCAGCTTTTCAAAGTACTCCGGGGAGCTGTTTTTT
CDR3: CASSFSKYSGELFF

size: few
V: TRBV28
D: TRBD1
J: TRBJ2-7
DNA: TGTGCCGTCACAGGGGCAGGAGCTGTCCCTCTCACCTACGAGCAGTACTTC
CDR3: CAVTGAGAVPLTYEQYF

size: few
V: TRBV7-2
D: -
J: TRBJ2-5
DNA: TGTGCCAGCAGCCTAAGGCCCACGTACCAAGAGACCCAGTACTTC
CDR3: CASSLRPTYQETQYF

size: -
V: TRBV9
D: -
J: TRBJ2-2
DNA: TGTGCCAGCAGCGAGGGGGGACTACCTGGCGGGGAGCTGTTTTTT
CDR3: CASSEGGLPGGELFF

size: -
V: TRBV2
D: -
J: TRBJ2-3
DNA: TGTGCCAGCCGGGCCGGGACTAGCACAGATACGCAGTATTTT
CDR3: CASRAGTSTDTQYF

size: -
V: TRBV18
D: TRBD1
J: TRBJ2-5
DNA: TGTGCCAGCTCACCGTTCCCCCGACAGGGCCAAGAGACCCAGTACTTC
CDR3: CASSPFPRQGQETQYF

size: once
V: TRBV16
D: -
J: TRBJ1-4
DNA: TGTGCCAGCAGCCAAATCGACAGATCTAATGAAAAACTGTTTTTT
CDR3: CASSQIDRSNEKLFF

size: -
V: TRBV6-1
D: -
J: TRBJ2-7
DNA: TGTGCCAGCCGACGAGAAACACAGGGAAACTACGAGCAGTACTTC
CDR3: CASRRETQGNYEQYF

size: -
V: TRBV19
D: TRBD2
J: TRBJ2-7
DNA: TGTGCCAGTAGTCTGGGGGGGAACTACGAGCAGTACTTC
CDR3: CASSLGGNYEQYF

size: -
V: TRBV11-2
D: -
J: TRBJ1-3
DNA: TGTGCCAGCAGCTCAAGGACCCCTGGAAACACCATATATTTT
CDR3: CASSSRTPGNTIYF

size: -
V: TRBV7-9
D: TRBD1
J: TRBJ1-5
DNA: TGTGCCAGCAGCTTGGGACAGGACCACCAGCCCCAGCATTTT
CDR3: CASSLGQDHQPQHF

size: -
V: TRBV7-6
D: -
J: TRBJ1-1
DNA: TGTGCCAGCAGCCTTGGATATGGTAACACTGAAGCTTTCTTT
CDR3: CASSLGYGNTEAFF

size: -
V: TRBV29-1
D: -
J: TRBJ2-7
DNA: TGCAGCGGAGGGACGGCCTACGAGCAGTACTTC
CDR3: CSGGTAYEQYF

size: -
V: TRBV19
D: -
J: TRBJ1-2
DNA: TGTGCCAGTAGCCGGACGGCTTTCTATGGCTACACCTTC
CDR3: CASSRTAFYGYTF

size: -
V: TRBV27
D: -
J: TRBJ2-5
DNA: TGTGCCAGCGGACGTAAAGAGACCCAGTACTTC
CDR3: CASGRKETQYF

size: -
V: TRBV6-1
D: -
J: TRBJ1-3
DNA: TGTGCCAGCAGATCCATGGAGATCTCTGGAAACACCATATATTTT
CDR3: CASRSMEISGNTIYF

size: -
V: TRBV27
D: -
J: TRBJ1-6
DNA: TGTGCCAGCAGTTTTCAGGGGTGGAATTCACCCCTCCACTTT
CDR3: CASSFQGWNSPLHF